This T cell receptor beta chain was identified in a study of identical twins. Findings of the study overall: Twins' excess sharing was less marked for out-of-frame beta sequences.

The V end was cut by 1 base, the J end by 2 bases, with 12 bases between. The germline gives CDR1 SQVTM, CDR2 ANQGSEA. This CDR3 contains 14 residues. Each CDR3 protein gets one entry after TCRdb re-called the 5' RACE reads with MiXCR. This sample carries a few hundred thousand distinct CDR3 sequences, around 8.8% of them seen once, and the ten largest clones take 3%. The sample holds a few counts of this clonotype. What it binds is not known. The sample was also linked to a second study, of yellow fever vaccine responses in identical twins.

V gene TRBV29-1 combines with J gene TRBJ2-7, with D perhaps assigned TRBD1 or TRBD2 (5 bases each). The sequence derives from a woman younger than 30 in good health. The sequencing sample was made of CD8+ T cells sorted from blood. CDR3 coding DNA: TGCAGCGTTGAAGGTGAGGGGTCGGCCTACGAGCAGTACTTC. Translating gives CSVEGEGSAYEQYF.